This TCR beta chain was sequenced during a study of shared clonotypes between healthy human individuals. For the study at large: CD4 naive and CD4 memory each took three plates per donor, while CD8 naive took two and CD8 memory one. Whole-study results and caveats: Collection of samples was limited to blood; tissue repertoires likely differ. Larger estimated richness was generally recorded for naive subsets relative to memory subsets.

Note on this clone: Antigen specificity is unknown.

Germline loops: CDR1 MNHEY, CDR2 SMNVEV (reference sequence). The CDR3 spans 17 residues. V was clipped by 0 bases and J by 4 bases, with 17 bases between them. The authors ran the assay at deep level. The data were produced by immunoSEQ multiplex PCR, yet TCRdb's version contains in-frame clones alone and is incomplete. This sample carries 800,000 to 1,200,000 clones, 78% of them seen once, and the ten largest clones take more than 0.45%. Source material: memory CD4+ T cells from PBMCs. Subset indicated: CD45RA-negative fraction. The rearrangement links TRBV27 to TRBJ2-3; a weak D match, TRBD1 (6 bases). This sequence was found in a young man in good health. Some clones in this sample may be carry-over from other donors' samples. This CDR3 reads CASSLSAPRNRADTQYF. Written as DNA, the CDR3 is TGTGCCAGCAGTTTATCGGCCCCAAGGAACAGGGCAGATACGCAGTATTTT.